This T cell receptor (beta chain) appears in the sequencing data of a study of T cell therapy after organ transplantation. Specified time point: 20-29 weeks after completion of therapy. V was clipped by 6 bases and J by 1 base; unmatched bases: 9. This CDR3 has 16 amino acids. Germline V CDR1 and CDR2: LNHDA, SQIVND (reference sequence). Details on this clone: What it binds is not known.

The assay was immunoSEQ multiplex PCR, and TCRdb's table has in-frame clones only and misses some. The sample has about 3,500 clones, 69% seen once. Material: CD8+ T cells from blood, obtained after autologous CMV-specific T cell therapy. V gene TRBV19 combines with J gene TRBJ2-3; 8 nucleotides match TRBD2. The clonotype was recovered from a human patient who had received a solid organ transplant and had CMV disease. Some T cells may be supplied by the graft donor. CDR3 region: CASSAPTGGRTDTQYF. The CDR3 nucleotides are TGTGCCAGTAGCGCCCCAACGGGAGGGCGCACAGATACGCAGTATTTT. Looking up the rest from reference TRBV19 and TRBJ2-3 gives the full variable domain: DGGITQSPKYLFRKEGQNVTLSCEQNLNHDAMYWYRQDPGQGLRLIYYSQIVNDFQKGDIAEGYSVSREKKESFPLTVTSAQKNPTAFYLCASSAPTGGRTDTQYFGPGTRLTVL.